The clone carrying this T cell receptor (beta chain) occurred many times. No antigen is known for it. The entry originates in a study of blood T cells in healthy people across ages. Study-level points and caveats: The study found more naive CD4+ cells and higher diversity in long-lived than aged donors. TCR beta diversity was tightly associated with the proportion of naive T cells.

Through a sample-barcoded 5' primer and a J-beta primer mix, a second PCR was run for about 6 to 11 cycles. One entry per CDR3 protein results from TCRdb running MiXCR on the 5' RACE reads. The sample has about 650,000 distinct CDR3 sequences, approximately 30% seen once; the top ten hold about 16%. Every sample had a minimum of 7 million PBMCs isolated. Per individual sample, total RNA of at least 6 micrograms was extracted. The CDR3 is 14 residues long. Looked up from germline, CDR1 is SGHRS and CDR2 is YFSETQ. Trimming stripped 5 bases from V and 1 base from J, with 12 bases between. The rearrangement uses TRBV5-1 and TRBJ1-1, with D possibly matching TRBD1 (5 bases). What was sequenced was blood. The TCR sequence derives from a woman of 80 years or more in good health. CDR3 loop: CASRPVQGNTEAFF. CDR3 sequence (DNA): TGCGCCAGCAGACCAGTTCAGGGGAACACTGAAGCTTTCTTT.